This TCR beta chain was captured by sequencing in a study of Tregs in tolerant kidney transplant recipients. About the research overall: Recipient Tregs were cultured approximately 17 days with activated donor B cells and IL-2. Study results and limitations: In tolerant patients, donor-specific Tregs outgrew total Tregs, suggesting antigen-driven expansion.

The CDR3 is 16 residues long. Trimming shortened V by 2 bases and J by 4 bases, and 13 bases separated the two germline ends. CDR1 is SGHNT, CDR2 YYREEE, per germline (reference sequence). In its sample, this clone was seen once. Its antigen is unknown. This table comes from immunoSEQ multiplex PCR, and its TCRdb copy is limited to in-frame clones, with some not included. The table lists around 11,000 clones, approximately 89% of them singletons. The sequencing used Tregs from blood cultured with allogeneic cells, collected before the transplant. The J gene is TRBJ1-6, the V gene TRBV5-4; D gene unclear. This clonotype originated in a human patient who received a combined kidney and bone marrow transplant. The CDR3 spells CASSLQLPNYNSPLHF. DNA for the CDR3: TGTGCCAGCAGCTTACAGTTACCTAATTATAATTCACCCCTCCACTTT.